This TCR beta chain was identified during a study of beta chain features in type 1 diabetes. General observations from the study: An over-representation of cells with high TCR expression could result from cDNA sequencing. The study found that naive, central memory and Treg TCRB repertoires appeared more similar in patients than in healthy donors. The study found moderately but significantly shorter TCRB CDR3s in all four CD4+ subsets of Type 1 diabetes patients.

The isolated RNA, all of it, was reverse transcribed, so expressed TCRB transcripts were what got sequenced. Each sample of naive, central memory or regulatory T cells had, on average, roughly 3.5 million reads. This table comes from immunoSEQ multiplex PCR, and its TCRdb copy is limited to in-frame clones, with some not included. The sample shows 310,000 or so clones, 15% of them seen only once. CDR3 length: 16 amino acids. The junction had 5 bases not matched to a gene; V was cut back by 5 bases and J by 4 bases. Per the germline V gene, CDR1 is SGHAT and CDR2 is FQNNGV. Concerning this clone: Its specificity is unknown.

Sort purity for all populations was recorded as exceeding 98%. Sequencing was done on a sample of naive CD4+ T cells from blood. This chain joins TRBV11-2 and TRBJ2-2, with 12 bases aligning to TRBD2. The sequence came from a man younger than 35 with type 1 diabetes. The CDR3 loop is CASSRLAGARTGELFF. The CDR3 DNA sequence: TGTGCCAGCAGCAGACTAGCGGGGGCCCGCACCGGGGAGCTGTTTTTT.